This T cell receptor beta chain was profiled in a study of blood T cell repertoires in COVID-19 (dated by TCRdb to about 2020). As for the study more broadly: The collaborator samples originated in the United States, Italy and Spain and spanned the acute and convalescent phases of COVID-19. The prospective study material was composed of cDNA or gDNA derived from T cells, B-cell-depleted T cells, or PBMCs. Deeply sampled blood TCRbeta repertoires from subjects exposed to, actively infected with, or recovered from COVID-19 were included in the dataset. The repertoires were made available in a free public database intended to serve as a resource for research on the immune response to SARS-CoV-2. The samples were drawn from two sources: the first 160 participants of the ongoing ImmuneRACE study, and 1,200 or so subjects contributed by 6 global collaborators. The sample metadata nearly always contained a de-identified subject ID, COVID-19 status, age in years and sex. HLA class I and class II types, where available, came from metadata supplied by the sample provider rather than from assay-based typing.

For this clone: Which antigen it targets is not known. Nothing much larger sits one base from this clone, and base qualities are not available.

TCRbeta CDR3 regions were amplified from genomic DNA by means of the immunoSEQ Assay, a bias-controlled multiplex PCR. The study's processing was this. The number of nucleated cells in each sample was estimated by amplification of reference gene primers within the assay. Sequence reads were collapsed and filtered to measure the absolute abundance of every unique TCRbeta CDR3 rearrangement. Productive Simpson clonality was computed per sample as the square root of Simpson's diversity index over productive rearrangements. Here the immuneACCESS table is served through TCRdb, limited to in-frame sequences with V and J called. Missing clones are a known gap in these copies; in checked studies unresolved V genes cover under half, and the rest lacks a known reason. V, J and clone size reflect that table, while D and trimming were determined from the DNA. The sample contains about 190,000 clones, 84% of them found a single time. The ten largest clones add up to more than 2.5% of the sample.

Participants in the prospective study were enrolled through a virtual design, were aged roughly 18 to 90 years, and lived in some 24 United States geographic areas. In the prospective study, cohorts were assigned on the basis of participant-reported clinical history obtained from a screening survey and a study questionnaire. ImmuneRACE Cohort 3 recovered participants were defined by two consecutive negative NP/OP PCR tests, healthcare professional clearance, or symptom resolution. Mobile phlebotomists in the prospective study collected whole blood, serum and a nasopharyngeal or oropharyngeal swab from every participant. Participants in the prospective study had the option to provide additional blood draws and questionnaires over an approximately 2-month period. Before DNA extraction, blood samples from the prospective study were shipped at room temperature or frozen. The study at large found these results: The quantity of clinical and demographic metadata differed by source and by participant and was supplied without curation.

The sample was PBMCs or T cells enriched from blood (not recorded which). The sequence was obtained from a woman in her twenties or thirties who had recovered from COVID-19.

CDR3 region: CASSRTGDGNQPQHF. The DNA reads TGTGCCAGCAGCAGGACAGGGGACGGCAATCAGCCCCAGCATTTT. The rearrangement combines TRBV5-6 with TRBJ1-5, with 9 bases matching TRBD1. Measured from the cysteine to the phenylalanine, the CDR3 is 15 residues long. The entry retains the CDR3 DNA only, 45 bases that are in frame from base 1. V and J are trimmed by 4 bases and 2 bases, and the gene matches miss 4 bases of the junction. The germline V gene provides CDR1 SGHDT and CDR2 YYEEEE.